This T cell receptor (beta chain) was observed in a study of healthy donors' naive CD4 and CD8 T cells. Across the study: Donors came from three age groups: 20-25, 40-50 and 60-70 years.

Each TCR library used around 500 ng of total RNA and a linear amplification protocol. TCRdb redid the calling of the reads with MiXCR, one entry per CDR3 protein. Of approximately 200,000 distinct CDR3 sequences in the sample, around 74% are singletons; the top ten hold more than 2%. This clonotype was counted between two and nine times. The antigen is not known. Study observations and caveats: Negatively charged CDR3s marked CD8+ lineage; positively charged CDR3s marked CD4+ lineage. Possible naive T cell homeostatic proliferation bias remained unaddressed.

The sample taken for sequencing was naive CD4+ and CD8+ T cells sorted from blood, pooled from several donors. The TCR sequence derives from a pool of human donors in good health; the sample pools cells from several healthy donors.

CDR3 in DNA: TGCAGCGTTGTACGGGGATCCGGGGAGCTGTTTTTT. Its translation: CSVVRGSGELFF. The genes are TRBV29-1 and TRBJ2-2, with D perhaps TRBD2 (5 bases). V lost 4 bases to trimming and J lost 6 bases, with 9 bases between them. This CDR3 comprises 12 residues. The V gene's germline CDR1 is SQVTM and CDR2 ANQGSEA.